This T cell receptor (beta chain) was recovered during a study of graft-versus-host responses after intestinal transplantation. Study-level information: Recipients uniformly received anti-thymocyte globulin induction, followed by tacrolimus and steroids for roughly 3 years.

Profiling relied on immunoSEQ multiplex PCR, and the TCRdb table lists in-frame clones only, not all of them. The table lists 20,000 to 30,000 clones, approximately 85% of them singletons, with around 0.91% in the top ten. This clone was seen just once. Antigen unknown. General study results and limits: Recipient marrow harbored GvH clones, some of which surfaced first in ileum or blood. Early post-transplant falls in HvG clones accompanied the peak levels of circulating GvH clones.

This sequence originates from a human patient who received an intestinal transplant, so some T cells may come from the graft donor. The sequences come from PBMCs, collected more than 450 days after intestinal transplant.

CDR3 in DNA: TGCGCCAGCAGTCATGGACAGTCTAGCACAGATACGCAGTATTTT. Encoded protein: CASSHGQSSTDTQYF. The chain employs TRBV5-1 and TRBJ2-3; D perhaps matches TRBD1 (6 bases). The CDR3 covers 15 residues. Between the trimmed V and J ends, which lost 5 bases and 0 bases, there was a span of 13 bases. CDR1 is SGHRS and CDR2 is YFSETQ in the germline V gene. Based on the CDR3 plus reference TRBV5-1 and TRBJ2-3, the full variable domain is KAGVTQTPRYLIKTRGQQVTLSCSPISGHRSVSWYQQTPGQGLQFLFEYFSETQRNKGNFPGRFSGRQFSNSRSEMNVSTLELGDSALYLCASSHGQSSTDTQYFGPGTRLTVL.